The clone carrying this TCR beta chain turned up a few times. The antigen is undetermined. The data are from a study of vaccination and CD4 T cells after COVID-19. As for the study in general: Post-COVID samples had a sampling time that fell a median approximately 93 days after diagnosis (range 35 to 161). Study-level points and caveats: Going from about 22 to 38, median SARS-CoV-2-reactive clonotypes did not rise significantly.

V gave up 2 bases and J gave up 1 base, with 13 bases separating them. The CDR3 has 16 amino acids. Germline V gene lookup returns CDR1 SGHTS and CDR2 YDEGEE. The treatment is: roughly ten-day PBMC culture with coronavirus spike peptide pools or control peptides (ViraFEST assay). ViraFEST relied on peptide pools to expand antigen-specific T cells; the TCRs were sequenced afterward. Once obtained from cultured CD4+ T cells, the DNA was sequenced using the Oncomine TCR Beta short-read assay. TCRdb processed the PCR reads anew with MiXCR; each CDR3 protein has one entry. This sample has roughly 12,000 distinct CDR3 sequences, with less than 55% found just once.

Sample: cultured CD4+ T cells from blood. V is TRBV5-8 and J is TRBJ2-1; D is uncertain. The receptor was isolated from a human donor with COVID-19. The CDR3 coding sequence is TGTGCCAGCAGCTTTAACGTGGCCGGATCCTACAATGAGCAGTTCTTC. Translated: CASSFNVAGSYNEQFF.